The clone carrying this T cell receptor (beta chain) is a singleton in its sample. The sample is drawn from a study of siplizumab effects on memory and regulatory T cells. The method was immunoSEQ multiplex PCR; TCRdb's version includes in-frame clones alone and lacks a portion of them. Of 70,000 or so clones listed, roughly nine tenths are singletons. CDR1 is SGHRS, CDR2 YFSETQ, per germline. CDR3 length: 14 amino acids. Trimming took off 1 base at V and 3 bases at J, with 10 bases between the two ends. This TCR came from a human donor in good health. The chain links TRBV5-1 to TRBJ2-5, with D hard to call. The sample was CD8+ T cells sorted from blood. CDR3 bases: TGCGCCAGCAGCTTGTGGGGAAGCAAAGAGACCCAGTACTTC. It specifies CASSLWGSKETQYF.